The TCR beta chain under discussion was sequenced for a study of cytomegalovirus exposure and HLA in healthy donors (dated by TCRdb to 2017 to 2019). As for the study more broadly: An earlier analysis of 587 of the donors reported over 250 Gb of sequence data and 117 million unique TCR beta sequences obtained from about 170 million T cells. In addition to the first cohort of approximately 650 subjects, a separate validation cohort of under 150 different subjects was used. The aim of the study was to test whether cataloging public T cell receptors could identify signatures of past pathogen exposure. About 5 DR-DQ haplotypes were handled as single units for association and clustering, since linkage in the cohort was strong. All discovery cohort repertoires had been generated using a single sequencing platform. Genome-wide SNP genotypes for about 55% of the 666 donors were used in a later genetic analysis, which treated that subset as a discovery cohort. An earlier analysis of some 500 of the donors applied high-throughput TCR beta sequencing to assess whether each TCR beta V gene segment acted as functional or pseudogenic. The study used immunosequencing to profile the T cell repertoires of under 700 subjects and linked those repertoires to cytomegalovirus serostatus. To study patterns of TCR occurrence, a later analysis re-analyzed previously published TCR beta repertoires from several hundred donors and added high-resolution HLA genotyping. Both class I and class II loci were covered by HLA typing, at four-digit resolution. The number of donors typed differed by locus, with roughly 620-630 for A, B, C, DRB1 and DQB1, roughly 520 for DQA1, about 610 for DPA1, and approximately 470 for DPB1. To predict cytomegalovirus infection status, the study combined high-throughput TCR immunosequencing, statistical association of individual TCRs with disease status, and machine learning. The genetic ancestry cluster associated with self-reported Caucasian donors included 81% of the 398 genotyped donors. Among around 400 genotyped donors of the cohort, an average of about 240,000 unique TCR beta nucleotide sequences were sequenced per donor, roughly a sixth of them non-productive. Rather than using new phenotypic data, the later analysis identified candidate immune exposures from TCR beta sequences and from how often those sequences occurred across donors. Donor age, sex, ethnicity and CMV serostatus were compiled together with the repertoire data. Approximately 310 gigabases of sequencing data and roughly 90 million unique TCR sequences were included in an early release covering roughly 600 HLA-typed donors.

The cohort consisted of 666 healthy bone marrow donors. At the time of sampling, all cohort members were nominally healthy, though unrecorded immune exposures were likely present. CMV serostatus was positive for 250 to 300 and negative for about 55% of the roughly 670 cohort members, and was not recorded for this donor. A peripheral blood sample was provided by each donor, and peripheral blood mononuclear cells were used for TCR beta sequencing. The Qiagen DNeasy Blood Extraction Kit was used to extract genomic DNA from the blood cell samples. Comments on this clone: Its antigen is currently not known. Nothing much larger sits one base from this clone, and base qualities are not available.

The paper as a whole reports these results and caveats: According to a later analysis, most CMV-associated TCR beta chains appeared to be HLA-restricted, and the HLA associations seemed to be driven largely by CMV exposure. Linkage disequilibrium might explain the correlated functional status among segregating V segments, but an unknown experimental factor could not be ruled out. Only TCR beta chains were sequenced in this cohort, and the absence of alpha or paired-chain data limited detectable features. The presence/absence analyses assumed that sequencing depth was roughly uniform across donors, and that assumption may not be true. The study listed 150 to 200 TCR beta chains as associated with cytomegalovirus. In a later analysis, the rate of TCR association differed among HLA loci, with DRB1 alleles having the most associated TCRs and HLA-C alleles having the fewest. Because counts were too low, around 18 rarely observed V segments, including chromosome 9 orphons, were left out of the earlier analysis of some 600 of the donors. While some public TCRs were present in many individuals, most TCR sequences turned up only very rarely across donors. V-gene and J-gene trimming of TCR beta chains was associated with a missense DCLRE1C variant in a later genetic analysis, and the association was replicated in an independent cohort. In an earlier analysis of some 640 of the donors, most TCR beta V segments were observed in productive rearrangements about 90% or about 30% of the time, broadly matching IMGT annotations. Because some donors lacked HLA typing at each locus, the association tests relied only on the typed subset. A few of the identified cytomegalovirus-associated TCR beta chains were confirmed in vitro to be specific for cytomegalovirus antigens. At a false discovery rate of 0.05, a later analysis linked 15,000 to 20,000 TCR beta sequences to specific HLA alleles. A later analysis found that HLA-associated TCR beta chains were more clonally expanded and had lower generation probabilities than equally common non-associated chains. Strong co-occurrence of HLA alleles, especially DR and DQ, made assigning TCR associations to individual alleles difficult. In a later genetic analysis, fewer N-insertions in productive TCRs were reported among donors in an Asian-associated ancestry cluster than the roughly 700-donor mean. In both the original and validation cohorts, the classifier was reported to diagnose cytomegalovirus status with high specificity and sensitivity. A further reported finding was that TCR beta sequences accurately predicted the HLA-A and HLA-B alleles for most subjects in the first cohort. Several of the top co-occurrence clusters appeared to be linked to parvovirus B19, influenza, CMV and Epstein-Barr virus, according to a later analysis. A cluster of highly shared sequence variants was judged likely to represent a technical artifact of the sequencing pipeline. Some IMGT-functional V segments, including TRBV6-2 and TRBV6-3, could not be distinguished by the 87-base-pair reads and were therefore excluded. According to the authors, the approach could potentially be generalized to other disease states and immunological phenotypes. CMV serostatus was the only immune exposure information available for the cohort.

V drops 5 bases and J drops 10 bases, leaving 17 bases in between. The CDR3, cysteine through phenylalanine, is 13 amino acids long. The read is trimmed to its CDR3 DNA, 39 bases read in frame from base 1. The CDR1 and CDR2 encoded by the germline V gene are SGHDT and YYEEEE. The library was obtained by the immunoSEQ multiplex PCR assay. The multiplex PCR relied on a mix of 60 forward primers for TCR Vbeta segments and 13 reverse primers for TCR Jbeta segments. The CDR3 region of rearranged TCR beta genes was amplified from genomic DNA with a multiplex PCR assay. On the Illumina HiSeq System, the amplified TCR beta libraries were sequenced as 87-base-pair reads. The study's own analysis went as follows. A later analysis counted some 80 million unique TCR beta chains across the 666 repertoires, and around 9.9 million of these chains were shared by at least two donors. Raw reads were error-corrected and collapsed into unique sequences with a nearest-neighbor algorithm that merged closely related sequences to remove PCR and sequencing errors. To assign V, D and J gene segments, CDR3 sequences were aligned to IMGT reference sequences. For a sequence to be retained, a match of at least six nucleotides to both a V gene segment and a J gene segment was required. A rearrangement was called productive if the CDR3 had no stop codons and remained in frame with V and J, and every other rearrangement was called non-productive. CDR3 was defined according to IMGT convention as the region running from the second conserved V-encoded cysteine to the conserved J-encoded phenylalanine. In an earlier analysis of more than 550 of the donors, sequences lacking an unambiguous match to a single V gene segment were excluded. In an earlier analysis of 587 of the donors, V segments were called functional above 56.7% productive rearrangements and were called segregating when the between-donor standard deviation exceeded 5%. To diagnose cytomegalovirus status from the catalog of TCR beta chain sequences, a statistical classification framework was built. In a later analysis, V and J genes were assigned by comparing TCR nucleotide sequences against IMGT/GENE-DB human TR gene sequences. In a later analysis, CDR3 sequences and most-parsimonious VDJ recombination scenarios were assigned using the TCRdist pipeline. In a later analysis, every TCR beta chain was defined by the combination of its CDR3 amino acid sequence and its V-gene family, and reads without a unique V-gene family were dropped. To address suspected cross-contamination and a sequencing artifact, a later analysis removed over 500 highly shared, low-generation-probability nucleotide sequences. In a later analysis, a clonal expansion index was calculated for each public chain from normalized within-repertoire ranks of inferred template counts. In a later analysis, generation probabilities were computed with a VDJ recombination model fitted to out-of-frame rearrangements, and the resulting probabilities were checked against IGoR. Hypergeometric tests were used in a later analysis to score TCR-TCR, TCR-HLA and TCR-CMV co-occurrence, with a repertoire-size bias correction applied to the TCR pairs. A later analysis estimated false discovery rates by permuting HLA or CMV assignments 20 times. In a later analysis, co-occurring TCRs were grouped with DBSCAN, and TCRdist sequence similarity was added when clustering was performed within HLA-allele-positive subsets. For co-occurrence clustering, repertoires with fewer than 30,000 or more than 120,000 public chains were excluded, along with roughly 5 repertoires with anomalous nucleotide sharing. Sourced from immuneACCESS, this table was stored by TCRdb with only in-frame sequences that have V and J called. A share of the clones is absent; for the studies checked, an unresolved V gene accounts for under half, and the remainder has no known explanation. V, J and clone size reflect that table, while D and trimming were determined from the DNA. Here the sample has 100,000 or so clones; 81% occur a single time. The ten largest account for 9% to 12% of the sample.

This sequence originates from a human donor in good health. The V gene is TRBV5-6 and the J gene is TRBJ2-3; the D gene is possibly TRBD2, with 6 bases matching. Sequenced sample: PBMCs. The CDR3 protein is CASRGLGVGAQYF. The bases read TGTGCCAGCAGGGGACTGGGGGTAGGGGCGCAGTATTTT. The full variable domain, with segments outside the CDR3 supplied by the reference TRBV5-6 and TRBJ2-3 proteins, appears as DAGVTQSPTHLIKTRGQQVTLRCSPKSGHDTVSWYQQALGQGPQFIFQYYEEEERQRGNFPDRFSGHQFPNYSSELNVNALLLGDSALYLCASRGLGVGAQYFGPGTRLTVL.